This T cell receptor beta chain came from a study of shared clonotypes between healthy human individuals. As for the study in general: A donor's plate count was three for CD4 naive and three for CD4 memory; CD8 naive had two and CD8 memory one. General study points: Relative to their counterparts shared across all four donors, non-shared clonotypes exhibited diminished generation probabilities.

A word on this clone: What it binds is not known.

Terminally differentiated effector memory CD45RA+ cells were excluded by CCR7 positive selection of CD45RO-negative cells. Samples underwent the assay at deep level. Evenly divided among several immunoSEQ plates was the genomic DNA of each subset. Here immunoSEQ multiplex PCR was the method, and the copy in TCRdb shows in-frame clones only, minus some. The table has 2 million to 2.5 million clones, approximately 94% seen once. The receptor comes from a man between 18 and 29 years old in good health. Sequenced input: naive CD8+ T cells sorted from blood.

The CDR3 sequence: CASSYRGLEGETQYF. Here the CDR3 DNA reads TGTGCCAGCAGTTACCGAGGACTAGAAGGAGAGACCCAGTACTTC. The V call is TRBV6-5, the J call TRBJ2-5; 7 bases match TRBD2. V was clipped by 2 bases and J by 4 bases; unmatched bases: 7. The length of the CDR3 is 15 residues. CDR1 and CDR2 from the germline V gene are MNHEY and SVGAGI.